This TCR beta chain appears in the sequencing data of a study of chemoradiotherapy in HPV16-positive cancers. This CDR3 contains 16 residues. In germline, CDR1 is KGHSH, CDR2 LQKENI. With V trimmed by 3 bases and J by 8 bases, 9 bases remained unmatched. Assay: immunoSEQ multiplex PCR; the TCRdb copy retains only in-frame clones and omits some. Here the sample spans tens of thousands of clones, more than 85% being singletons. Sample: blood, taken from a patient who underwent chemoradiotherapy. The genes are TRBV18 and TRBJ2-1, with TRBD2 identical over 11 bases. This clonotype was sampled from a human donor with HPV-associated anogenital cancer. CDR3 region: CASSPRSGGAGDEQFF. The CDR3 bases are TGTGCCAGCTCACCTCGTAGCGGGGGGGCAGGCGATGAGCAGTTCTTC.